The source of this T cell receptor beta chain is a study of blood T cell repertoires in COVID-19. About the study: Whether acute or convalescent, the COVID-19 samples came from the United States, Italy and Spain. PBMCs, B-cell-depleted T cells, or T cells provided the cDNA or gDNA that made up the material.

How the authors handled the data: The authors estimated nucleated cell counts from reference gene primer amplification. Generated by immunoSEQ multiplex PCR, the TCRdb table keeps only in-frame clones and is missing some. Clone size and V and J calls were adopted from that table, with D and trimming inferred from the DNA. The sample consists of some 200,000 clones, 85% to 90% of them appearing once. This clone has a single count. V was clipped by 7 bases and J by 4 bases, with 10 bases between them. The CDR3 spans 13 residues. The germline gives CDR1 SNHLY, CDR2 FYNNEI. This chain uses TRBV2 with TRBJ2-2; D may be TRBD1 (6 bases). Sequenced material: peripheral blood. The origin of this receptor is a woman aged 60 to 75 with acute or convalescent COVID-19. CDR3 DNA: TGTGCCAGCACGGACAGCCCCACCGGGGAGCTGTTTTTT. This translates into CASTDSPTGELFF.